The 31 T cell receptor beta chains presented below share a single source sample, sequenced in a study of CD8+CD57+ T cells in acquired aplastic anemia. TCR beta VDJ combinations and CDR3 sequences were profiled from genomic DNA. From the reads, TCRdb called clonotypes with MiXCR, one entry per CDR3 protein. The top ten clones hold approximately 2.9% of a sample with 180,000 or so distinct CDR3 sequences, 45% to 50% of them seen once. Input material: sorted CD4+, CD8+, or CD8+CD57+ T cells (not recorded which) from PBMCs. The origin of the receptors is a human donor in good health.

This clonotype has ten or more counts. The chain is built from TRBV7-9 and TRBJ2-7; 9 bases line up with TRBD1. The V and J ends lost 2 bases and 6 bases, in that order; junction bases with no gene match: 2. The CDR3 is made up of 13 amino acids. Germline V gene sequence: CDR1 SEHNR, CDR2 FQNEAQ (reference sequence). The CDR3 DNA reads TGTGCCAGCAGCTTAAAGACAGGGGGCGAGCAGTACTTC. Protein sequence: CASSLKTGGEQYF.

The CDR3 coding sequence is TGTGCCAGCAGCTCCTATCTTGGGCAGCCCCAGCATTTT. This translates into CASSSYLGQPQHF. This chain joins TRBV7-3 and TRBJ1-5; D gene uncertain. Germline loops: CDR1 SGHTA, CDR2 FQGTGA. This CDR3 has 13 residues. Trimming took off 4 bases at V and 7 bases at J, with 11 bases between the two ends.

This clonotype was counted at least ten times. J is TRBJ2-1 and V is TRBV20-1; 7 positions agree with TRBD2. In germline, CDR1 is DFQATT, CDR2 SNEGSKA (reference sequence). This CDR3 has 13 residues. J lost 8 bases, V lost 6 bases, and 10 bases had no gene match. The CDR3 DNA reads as TGCAGTGCCGGGACTATCGGAAAAGATGAGCAGTTCTTC. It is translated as CSAGTIGKDEQFF.

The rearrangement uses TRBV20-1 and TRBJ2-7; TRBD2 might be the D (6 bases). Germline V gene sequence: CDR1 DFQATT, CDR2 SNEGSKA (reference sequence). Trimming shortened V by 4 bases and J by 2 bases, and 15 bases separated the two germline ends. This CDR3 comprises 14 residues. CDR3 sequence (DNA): TGCAGTGCTATAGGACGGGAGAACACCTACGAGCAGTACTTC. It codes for CSAIGRENTYEQYF.

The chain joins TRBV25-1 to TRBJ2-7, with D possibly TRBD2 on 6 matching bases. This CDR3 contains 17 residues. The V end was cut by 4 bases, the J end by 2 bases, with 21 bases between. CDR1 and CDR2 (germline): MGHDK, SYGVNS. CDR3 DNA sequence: TGTGCCAGCAGTGCCCCCTTGGGGAGGAGCGGAACCTACGAGCAGTACTTC. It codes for CASSAPLGRSGTYEQYF.

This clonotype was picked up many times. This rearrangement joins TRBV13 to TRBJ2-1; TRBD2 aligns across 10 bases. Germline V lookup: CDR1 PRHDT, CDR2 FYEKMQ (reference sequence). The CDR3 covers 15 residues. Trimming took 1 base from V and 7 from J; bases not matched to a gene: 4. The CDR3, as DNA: TGTGCCAGCAGCTTAGCTAGCGGGAGCCGGAATGAGCAGTTCTTC. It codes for CASSLASGSRNEQFF.

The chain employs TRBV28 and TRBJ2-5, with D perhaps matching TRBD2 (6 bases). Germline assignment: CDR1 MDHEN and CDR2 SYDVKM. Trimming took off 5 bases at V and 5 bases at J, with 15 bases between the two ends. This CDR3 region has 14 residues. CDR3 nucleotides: TGTGCCAGCAGTCGGAGGCGGGGAATGGAGACCCAGTACTTC. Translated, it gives CASSRRRGMETQYF.

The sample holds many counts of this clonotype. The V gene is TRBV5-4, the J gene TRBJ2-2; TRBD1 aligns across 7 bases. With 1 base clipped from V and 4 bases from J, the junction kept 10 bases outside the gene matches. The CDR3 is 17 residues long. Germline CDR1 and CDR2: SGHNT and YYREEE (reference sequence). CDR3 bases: TGTGCCAGCAGCTTGCTTTCCTGGACAGGAGGCACCGGGGAGCTGTTTTTT. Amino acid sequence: CASSLLSWTGGTGELFF.

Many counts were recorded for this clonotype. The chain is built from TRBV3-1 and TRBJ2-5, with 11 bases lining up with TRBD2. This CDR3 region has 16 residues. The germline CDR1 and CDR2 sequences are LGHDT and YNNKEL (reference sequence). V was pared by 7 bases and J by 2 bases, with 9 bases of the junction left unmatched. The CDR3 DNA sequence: TGTGCCAGCACCTTCACCGGGACTAGCGGTCAAGAGACCCAGTACTTC. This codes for CASTFTGTSGQETQYF.

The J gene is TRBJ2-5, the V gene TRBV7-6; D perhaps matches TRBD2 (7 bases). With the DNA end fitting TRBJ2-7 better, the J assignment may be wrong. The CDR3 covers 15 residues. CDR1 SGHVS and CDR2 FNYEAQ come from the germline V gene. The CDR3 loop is CASSVPGGTSYEQYF. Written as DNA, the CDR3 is TGTGCCAGCAGTGTTCCGGGGGGCACCTCCTACGAGCAGTACTTC.

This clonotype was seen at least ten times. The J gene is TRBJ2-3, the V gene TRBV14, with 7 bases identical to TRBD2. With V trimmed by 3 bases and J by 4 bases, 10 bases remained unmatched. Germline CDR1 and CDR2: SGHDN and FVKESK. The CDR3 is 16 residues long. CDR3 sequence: CASSHTRTRRPDTQYF. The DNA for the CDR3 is TGTGCCAGCAGCCACACGCGGACTAGGCGCCCAGATACGCAGTATTTT.

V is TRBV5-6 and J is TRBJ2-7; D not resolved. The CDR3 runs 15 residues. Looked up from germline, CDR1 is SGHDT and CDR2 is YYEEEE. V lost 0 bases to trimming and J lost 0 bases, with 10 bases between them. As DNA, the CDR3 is TGTGCCAGCAGCTTGGACAGACCTCTCTCCTACGAGCAGTACTTC. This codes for CASSLDRPLSYEQYF.

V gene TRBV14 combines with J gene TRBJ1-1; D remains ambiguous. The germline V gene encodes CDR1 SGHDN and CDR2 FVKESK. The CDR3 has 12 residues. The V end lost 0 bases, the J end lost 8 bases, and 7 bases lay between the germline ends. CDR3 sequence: CASSQDSREAFF. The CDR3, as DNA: TGTGCCAGCAGCCAAGACAGCAGAGAAGCTTTCTTT.

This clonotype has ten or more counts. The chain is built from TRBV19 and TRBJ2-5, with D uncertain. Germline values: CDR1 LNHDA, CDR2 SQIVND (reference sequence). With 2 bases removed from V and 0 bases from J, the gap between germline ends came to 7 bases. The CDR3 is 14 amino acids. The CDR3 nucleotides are TGTGCCAGTAGTATACAGGACGACCAAGAGACCCAGTACTTC. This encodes CASSIQDDQETQYF.

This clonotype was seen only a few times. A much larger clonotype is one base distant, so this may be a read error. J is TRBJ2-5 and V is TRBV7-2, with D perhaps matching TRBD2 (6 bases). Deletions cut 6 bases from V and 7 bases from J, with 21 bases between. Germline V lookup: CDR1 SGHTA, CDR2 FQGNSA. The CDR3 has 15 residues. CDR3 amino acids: CASSSKLAVRGTQYF. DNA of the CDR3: TGTGCCAGCAGTTCAAAATTAGCGGTACGAGGGACCCAGTACTTC.

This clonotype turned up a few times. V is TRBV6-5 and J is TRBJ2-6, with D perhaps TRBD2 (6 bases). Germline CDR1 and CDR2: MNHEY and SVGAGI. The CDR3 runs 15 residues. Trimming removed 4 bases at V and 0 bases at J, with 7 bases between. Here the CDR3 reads CASSSGGSGANVLTF. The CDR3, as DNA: TGTGCCAGCAGTTCCGGGGGCTCTGGGGCCAACGTCCTGACTTTC.

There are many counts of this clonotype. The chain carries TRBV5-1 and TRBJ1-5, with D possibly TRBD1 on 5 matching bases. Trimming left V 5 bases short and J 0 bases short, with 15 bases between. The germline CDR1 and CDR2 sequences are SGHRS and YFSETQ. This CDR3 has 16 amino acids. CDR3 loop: CASSPGPGDSNQPQHF. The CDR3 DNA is TGCGCCAGCAGTCCGGGGCCTGGCGATAGCAATCAGCCCCAGCATTTT.

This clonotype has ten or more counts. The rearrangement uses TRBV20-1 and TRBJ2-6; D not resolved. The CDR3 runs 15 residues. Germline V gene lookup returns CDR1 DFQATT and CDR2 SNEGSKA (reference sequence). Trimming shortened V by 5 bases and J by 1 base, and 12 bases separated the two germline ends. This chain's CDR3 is CSADHGPSGANVLTF. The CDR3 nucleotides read TGCAGTGCTGATCACGGACCGTCTGGGGCCAACGTCCTGACTTTC.

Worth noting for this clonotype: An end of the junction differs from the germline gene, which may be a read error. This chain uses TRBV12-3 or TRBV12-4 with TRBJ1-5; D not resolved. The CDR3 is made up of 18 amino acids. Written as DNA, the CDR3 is TGTGCCAGCAGCTTAGCGCTGATAGGGCAGGATAGCAATCAGCCCCAGCATTTT. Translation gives CASSLALIGQDSNQPQHF.

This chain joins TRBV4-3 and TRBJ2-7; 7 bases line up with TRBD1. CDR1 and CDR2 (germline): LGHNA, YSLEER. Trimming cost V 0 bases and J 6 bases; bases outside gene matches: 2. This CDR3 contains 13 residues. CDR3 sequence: CASSQETGTEQYF. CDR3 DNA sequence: TGCGCCAGCAGCCAAGAGACAGGGACCGAGCAGTACTTC.

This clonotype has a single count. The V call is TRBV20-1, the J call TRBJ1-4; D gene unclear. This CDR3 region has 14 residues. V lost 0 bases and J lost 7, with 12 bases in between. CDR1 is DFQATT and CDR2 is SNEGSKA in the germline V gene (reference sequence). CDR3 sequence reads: CSARDVGFAEKLFF. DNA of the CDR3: TGCAGTGCTAGAGATGTGGGTTTTGCTGAAAAACTGTTTTTT.

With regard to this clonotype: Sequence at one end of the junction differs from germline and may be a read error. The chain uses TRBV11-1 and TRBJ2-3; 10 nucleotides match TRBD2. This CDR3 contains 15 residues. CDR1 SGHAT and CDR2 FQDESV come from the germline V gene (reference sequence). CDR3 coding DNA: TGTGCCAGCAGCTTTAGCGGGGGGTACACAGATGCGCAGTATTTT. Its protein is CASSFSGGYTDAQYF.

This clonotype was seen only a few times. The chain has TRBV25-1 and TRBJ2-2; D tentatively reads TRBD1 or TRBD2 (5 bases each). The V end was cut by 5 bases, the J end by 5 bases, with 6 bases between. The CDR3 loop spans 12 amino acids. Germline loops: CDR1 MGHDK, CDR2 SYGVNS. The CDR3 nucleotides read TGTGCCAGCAGTTGGGGGACCGGGGAGCTGTTTTTT. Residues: CASSWGTGELFF. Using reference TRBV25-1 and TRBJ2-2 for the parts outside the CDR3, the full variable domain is EADIYQTPRYLVIGTGKKITLECSQTMGHDKMYWYQQDPGMELHLIHYSYGVNSTEKGDLSSESTVSRIRTEHFPLTLESARPSHTSQYLCASSWGTGELFFGEGSRLTVL.

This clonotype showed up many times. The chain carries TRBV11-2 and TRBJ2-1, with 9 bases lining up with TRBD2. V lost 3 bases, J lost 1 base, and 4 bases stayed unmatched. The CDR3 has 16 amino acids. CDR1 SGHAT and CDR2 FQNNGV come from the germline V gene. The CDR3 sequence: CASSFSGSASYNEQFF. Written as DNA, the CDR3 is TGTGCCAGCAGCTTTAGCGGGAGTGCGTCCTACAATGAGCAGTTCTTC.

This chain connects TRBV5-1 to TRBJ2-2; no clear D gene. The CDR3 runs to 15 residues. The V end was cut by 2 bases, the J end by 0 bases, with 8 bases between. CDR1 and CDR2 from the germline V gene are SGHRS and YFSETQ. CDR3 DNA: TGCGCCAGCAGCTTAGGTCAGTCGAACACCGGGGAGCTGTTTTTT. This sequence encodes CASSLGQSNTGELFF.

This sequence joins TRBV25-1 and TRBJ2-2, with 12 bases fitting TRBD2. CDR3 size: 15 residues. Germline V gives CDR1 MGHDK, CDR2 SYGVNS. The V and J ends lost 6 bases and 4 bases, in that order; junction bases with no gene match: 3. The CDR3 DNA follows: TGTGCCAGCAGCCTACTAGCGGGAGGCACCGGGGAGCTGTTTTTT. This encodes CASSLLAGGTGELFF.

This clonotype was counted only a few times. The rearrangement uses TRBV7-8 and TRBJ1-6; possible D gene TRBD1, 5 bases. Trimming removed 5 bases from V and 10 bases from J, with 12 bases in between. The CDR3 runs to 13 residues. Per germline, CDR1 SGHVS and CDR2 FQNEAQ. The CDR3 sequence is CASSQAGGSPLHF. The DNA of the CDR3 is TGTGCCAGCAGCCAAGCGGGGGGGTCACCCCTCCACTTT.

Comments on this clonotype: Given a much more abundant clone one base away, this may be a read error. This CDR3 is CVSRTGTPAATF. DNA of the CDR3: TGTGTCAGCAGGACCGGGACACCAGCAGCCACCTTC. This rearrangement joins TRBV28 to TRBJ1-2; D is possibly TRBD1 (6 bases). Germline V CDR1 and CDR2: MDHEN, SYDVKM. This CDR3 contains 12 residues.

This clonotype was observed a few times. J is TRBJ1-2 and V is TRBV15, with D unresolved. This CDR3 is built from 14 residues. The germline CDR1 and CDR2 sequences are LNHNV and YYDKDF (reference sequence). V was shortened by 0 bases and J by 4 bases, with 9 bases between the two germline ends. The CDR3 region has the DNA TGTGCCACCAGCAGAGACATGGATGGCTATGGCTACACCTTC. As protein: CATSRDMDGYGYTF.

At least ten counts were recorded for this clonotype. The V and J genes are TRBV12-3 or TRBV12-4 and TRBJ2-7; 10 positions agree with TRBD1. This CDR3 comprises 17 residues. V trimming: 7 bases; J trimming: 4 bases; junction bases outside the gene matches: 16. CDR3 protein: CASKKNTGTGERYEQYF. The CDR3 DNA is TGTGCCAGCAAGAAAAATACCGGGACAGGGGAACGGTACGAGCAGTACTTC.

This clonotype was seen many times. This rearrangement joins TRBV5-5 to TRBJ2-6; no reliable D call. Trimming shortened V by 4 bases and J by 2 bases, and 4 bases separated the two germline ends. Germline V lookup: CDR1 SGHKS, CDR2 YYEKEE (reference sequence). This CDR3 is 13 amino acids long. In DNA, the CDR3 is TGTGCCAGCAGCAGGGCTGGGGCCAACGTCCTGACTTTC. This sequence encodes CASSRAGANVLTF.